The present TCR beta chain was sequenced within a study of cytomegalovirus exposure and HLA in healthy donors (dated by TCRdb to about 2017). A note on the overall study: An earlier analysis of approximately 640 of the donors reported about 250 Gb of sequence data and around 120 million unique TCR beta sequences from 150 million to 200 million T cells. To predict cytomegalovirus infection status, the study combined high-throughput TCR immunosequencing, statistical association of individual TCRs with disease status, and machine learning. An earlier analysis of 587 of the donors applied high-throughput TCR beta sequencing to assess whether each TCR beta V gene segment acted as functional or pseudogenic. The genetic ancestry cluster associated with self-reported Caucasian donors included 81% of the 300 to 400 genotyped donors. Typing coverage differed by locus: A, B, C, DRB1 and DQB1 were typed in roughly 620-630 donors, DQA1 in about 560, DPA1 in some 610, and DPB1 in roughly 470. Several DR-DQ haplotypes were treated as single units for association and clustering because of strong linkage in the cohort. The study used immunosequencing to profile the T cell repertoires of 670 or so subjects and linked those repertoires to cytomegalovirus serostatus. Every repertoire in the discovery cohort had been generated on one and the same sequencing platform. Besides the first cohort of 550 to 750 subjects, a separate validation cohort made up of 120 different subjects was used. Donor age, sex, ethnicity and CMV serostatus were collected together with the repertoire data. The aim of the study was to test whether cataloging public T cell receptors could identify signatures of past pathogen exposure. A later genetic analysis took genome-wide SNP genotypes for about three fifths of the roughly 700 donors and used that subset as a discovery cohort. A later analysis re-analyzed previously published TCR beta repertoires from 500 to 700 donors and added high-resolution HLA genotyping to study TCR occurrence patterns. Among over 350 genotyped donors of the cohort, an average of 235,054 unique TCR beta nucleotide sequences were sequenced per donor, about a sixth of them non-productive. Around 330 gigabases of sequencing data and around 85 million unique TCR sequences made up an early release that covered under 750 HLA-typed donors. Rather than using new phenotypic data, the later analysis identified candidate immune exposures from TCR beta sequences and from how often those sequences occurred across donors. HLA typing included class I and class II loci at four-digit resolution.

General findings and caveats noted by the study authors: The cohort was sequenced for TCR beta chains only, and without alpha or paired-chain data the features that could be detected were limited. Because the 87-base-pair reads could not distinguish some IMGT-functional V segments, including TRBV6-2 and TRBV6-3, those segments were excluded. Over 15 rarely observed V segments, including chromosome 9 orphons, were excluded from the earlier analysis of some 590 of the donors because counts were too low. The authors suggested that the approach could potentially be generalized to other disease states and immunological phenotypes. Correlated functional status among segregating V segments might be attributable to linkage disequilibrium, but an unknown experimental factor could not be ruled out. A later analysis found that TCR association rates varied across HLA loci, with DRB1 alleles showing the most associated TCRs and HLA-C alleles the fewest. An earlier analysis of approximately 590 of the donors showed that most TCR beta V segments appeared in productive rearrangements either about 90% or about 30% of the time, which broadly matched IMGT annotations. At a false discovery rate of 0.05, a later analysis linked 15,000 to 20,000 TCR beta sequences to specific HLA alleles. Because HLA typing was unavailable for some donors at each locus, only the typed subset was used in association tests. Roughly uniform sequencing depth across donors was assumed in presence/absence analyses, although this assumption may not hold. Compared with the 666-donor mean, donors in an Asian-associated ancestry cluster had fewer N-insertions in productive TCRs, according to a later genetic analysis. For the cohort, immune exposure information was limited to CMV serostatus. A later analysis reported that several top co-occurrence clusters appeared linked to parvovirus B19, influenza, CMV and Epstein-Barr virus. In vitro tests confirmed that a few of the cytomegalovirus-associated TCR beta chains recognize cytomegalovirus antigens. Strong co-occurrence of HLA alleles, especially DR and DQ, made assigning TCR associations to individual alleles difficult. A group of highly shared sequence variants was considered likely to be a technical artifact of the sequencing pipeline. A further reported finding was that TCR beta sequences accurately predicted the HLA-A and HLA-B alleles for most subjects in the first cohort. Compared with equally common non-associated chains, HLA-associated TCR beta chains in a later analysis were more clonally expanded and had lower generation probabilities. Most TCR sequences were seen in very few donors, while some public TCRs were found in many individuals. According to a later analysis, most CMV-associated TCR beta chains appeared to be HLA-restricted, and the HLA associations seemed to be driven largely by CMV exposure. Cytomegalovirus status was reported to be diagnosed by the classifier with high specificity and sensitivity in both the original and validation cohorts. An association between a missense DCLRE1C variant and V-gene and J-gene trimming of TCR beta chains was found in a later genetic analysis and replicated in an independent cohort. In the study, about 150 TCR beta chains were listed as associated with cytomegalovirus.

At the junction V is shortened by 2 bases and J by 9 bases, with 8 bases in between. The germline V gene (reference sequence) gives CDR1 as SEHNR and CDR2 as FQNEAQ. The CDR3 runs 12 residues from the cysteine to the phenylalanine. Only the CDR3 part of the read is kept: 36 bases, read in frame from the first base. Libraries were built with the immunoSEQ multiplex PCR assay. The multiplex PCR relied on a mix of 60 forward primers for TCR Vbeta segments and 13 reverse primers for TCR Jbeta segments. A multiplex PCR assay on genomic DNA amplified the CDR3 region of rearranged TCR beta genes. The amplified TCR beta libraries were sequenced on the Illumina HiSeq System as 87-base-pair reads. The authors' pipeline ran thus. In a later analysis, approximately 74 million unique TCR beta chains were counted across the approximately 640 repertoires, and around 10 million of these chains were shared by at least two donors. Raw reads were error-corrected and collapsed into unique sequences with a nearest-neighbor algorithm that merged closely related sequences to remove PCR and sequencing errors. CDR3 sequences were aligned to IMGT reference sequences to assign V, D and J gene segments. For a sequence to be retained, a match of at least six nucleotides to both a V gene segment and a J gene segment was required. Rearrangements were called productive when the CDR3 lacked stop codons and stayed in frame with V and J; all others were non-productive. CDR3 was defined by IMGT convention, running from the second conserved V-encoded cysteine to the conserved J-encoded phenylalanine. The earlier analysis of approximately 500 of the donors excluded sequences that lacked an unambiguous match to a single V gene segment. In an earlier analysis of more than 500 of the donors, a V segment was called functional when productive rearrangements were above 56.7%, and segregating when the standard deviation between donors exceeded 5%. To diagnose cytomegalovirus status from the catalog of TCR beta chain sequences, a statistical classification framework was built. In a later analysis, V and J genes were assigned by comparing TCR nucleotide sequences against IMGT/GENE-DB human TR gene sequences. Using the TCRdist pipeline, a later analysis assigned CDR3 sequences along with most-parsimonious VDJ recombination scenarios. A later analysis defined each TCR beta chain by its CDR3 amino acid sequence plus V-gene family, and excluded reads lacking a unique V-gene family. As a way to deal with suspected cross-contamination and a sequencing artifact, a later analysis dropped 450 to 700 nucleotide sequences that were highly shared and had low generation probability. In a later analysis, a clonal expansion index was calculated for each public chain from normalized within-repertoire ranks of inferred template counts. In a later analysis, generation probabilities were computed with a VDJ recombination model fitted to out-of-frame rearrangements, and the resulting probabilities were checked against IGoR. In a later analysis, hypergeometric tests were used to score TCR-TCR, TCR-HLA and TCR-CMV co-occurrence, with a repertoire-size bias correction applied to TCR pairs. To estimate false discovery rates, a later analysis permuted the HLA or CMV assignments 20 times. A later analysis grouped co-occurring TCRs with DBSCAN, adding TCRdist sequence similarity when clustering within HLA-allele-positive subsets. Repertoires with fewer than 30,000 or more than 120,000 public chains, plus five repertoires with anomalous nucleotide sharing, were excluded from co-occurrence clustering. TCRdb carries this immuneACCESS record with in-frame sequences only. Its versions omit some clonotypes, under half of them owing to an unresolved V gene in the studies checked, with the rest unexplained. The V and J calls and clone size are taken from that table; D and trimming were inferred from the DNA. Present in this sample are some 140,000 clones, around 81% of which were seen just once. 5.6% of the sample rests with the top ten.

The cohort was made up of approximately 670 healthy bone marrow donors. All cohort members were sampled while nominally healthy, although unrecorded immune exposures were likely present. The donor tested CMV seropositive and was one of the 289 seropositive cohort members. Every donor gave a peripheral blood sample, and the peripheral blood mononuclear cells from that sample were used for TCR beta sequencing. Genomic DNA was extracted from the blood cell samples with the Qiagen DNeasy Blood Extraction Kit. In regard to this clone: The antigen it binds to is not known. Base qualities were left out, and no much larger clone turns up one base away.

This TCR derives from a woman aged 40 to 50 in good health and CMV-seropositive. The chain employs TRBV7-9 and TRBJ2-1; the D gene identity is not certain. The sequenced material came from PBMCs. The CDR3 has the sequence CASSLRLGEQFF. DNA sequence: TGTGCCAGCAGCTTAAGGCTAGGTGAGCAGTTCTTC.